This T cell receptor beta chain was sequenced for a study of blood T cell repertoires in COVID-19. Trimming left V 7 bases short and J 1 base short, with 16 bases between. From germline, CDR1 is SQVTM and CDR2 ANQGSEA. The CDR3 extends over 14 amino acids. This clone appeared a few times. Sequencing was performed with immunoSEQ multiplex PCR; in TCRdb, only in-frame clones are kept and a portion is missing. Of 200,000 to 300,000 clones in the sample, about nine tenths were seen once. The TCR originated in a man aged 60-69 years who had recovered from COVID-19. This rearrangement joins TRBV29-1 to TRBJ2-5; D is possibly TRBD1 (8 bases). The specimen sequenced was peripheral blood. CDR3: CSALQGGFQETQYF. The CDR3 DNA reads as TGCAGCGCGTTACAGGGGGGGTTCCAAGAGACCCAGTACTTC.